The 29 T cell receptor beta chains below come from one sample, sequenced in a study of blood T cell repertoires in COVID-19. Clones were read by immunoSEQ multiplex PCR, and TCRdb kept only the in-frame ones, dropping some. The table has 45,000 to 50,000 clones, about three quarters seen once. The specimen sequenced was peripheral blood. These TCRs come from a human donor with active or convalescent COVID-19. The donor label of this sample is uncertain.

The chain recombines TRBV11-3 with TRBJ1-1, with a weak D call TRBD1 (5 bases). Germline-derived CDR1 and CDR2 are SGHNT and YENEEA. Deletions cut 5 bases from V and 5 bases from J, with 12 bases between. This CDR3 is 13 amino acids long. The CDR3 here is CASSKGAGTEAFF. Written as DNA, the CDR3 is TGTGCCAGCAGCAAAGGGGCTGGGACTGAAGCTTTCTTT.

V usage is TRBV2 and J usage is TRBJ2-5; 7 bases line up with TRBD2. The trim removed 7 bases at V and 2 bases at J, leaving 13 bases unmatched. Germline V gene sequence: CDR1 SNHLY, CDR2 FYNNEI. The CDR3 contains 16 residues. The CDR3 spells CASTGGTPGLQETQYF. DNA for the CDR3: TGTGCCAGCACCGGGGGGACCCCGGGGCTACAAGAGACCCAGTACTTC.

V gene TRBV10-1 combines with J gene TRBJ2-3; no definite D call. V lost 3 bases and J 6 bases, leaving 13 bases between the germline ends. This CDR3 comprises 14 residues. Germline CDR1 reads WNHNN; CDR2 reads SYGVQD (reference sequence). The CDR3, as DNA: TGCGCCAGCAGTGATACTCCGAGTCGGGATACGCAGTATTTT. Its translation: CASSDTPSRDTQYF.

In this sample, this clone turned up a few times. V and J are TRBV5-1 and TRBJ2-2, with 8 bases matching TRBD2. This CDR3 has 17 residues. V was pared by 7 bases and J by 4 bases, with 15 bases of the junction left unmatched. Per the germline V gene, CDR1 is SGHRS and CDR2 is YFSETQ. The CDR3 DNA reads TGCGCCAGCGGCGCCCCCTCGGGAGGGCCGGTCACCGGGGAGCTGTTTTTT. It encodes CASGAPSGGPVTGELFF.

DNA of the CDR3: TGCGCCAGCAGCTTTTCAGGGGAAGGCTACACCTTC. Protein product: CASSFSGEGYTF. The chain couples TRBV5-1 to TRBJ1-2; maybe TRBD1 (6 bases). Trimming removed 2 bases at V and 8 bases at J, with 10 bases between. Germline lookup yields CDR1 SGHRS and CDR2 YFSETQ. The CDR3 sequence is 12 residues long. Using reference TRBV5-1 and TRBJ1-2 for the parts outside the CDR3, the full variable domain is KAGVTQTPRYLIKTRGQQVTLSCSPISGHRSVSWYQQTPGQGLQFLFEYFSETQRNKGNFPGRFSGRQFSNSRSEMNVSTLELGDSALYLCASSFSGEGYTFGSGTRLTVV.

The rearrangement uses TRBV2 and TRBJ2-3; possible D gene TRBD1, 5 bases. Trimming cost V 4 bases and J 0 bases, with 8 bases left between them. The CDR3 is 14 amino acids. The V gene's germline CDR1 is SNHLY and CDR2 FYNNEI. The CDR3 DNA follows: TGTGCCAGCAGTGCCCAGGGAAGCACAGATACGCAGTATTTT. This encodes CASSAQGSTDTQYF.

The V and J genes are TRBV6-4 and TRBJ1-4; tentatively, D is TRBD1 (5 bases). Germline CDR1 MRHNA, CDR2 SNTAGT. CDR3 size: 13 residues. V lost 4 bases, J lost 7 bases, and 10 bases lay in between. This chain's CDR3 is CASSVQDGEKLFF. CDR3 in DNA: TGTGCCAGCAGTGTACAGGATGGTGAAAAACTGTTTTTT.

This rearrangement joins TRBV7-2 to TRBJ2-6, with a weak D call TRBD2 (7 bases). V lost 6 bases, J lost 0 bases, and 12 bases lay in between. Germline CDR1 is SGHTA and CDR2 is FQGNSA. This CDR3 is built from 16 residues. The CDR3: CASRAGQPSGANVLTF. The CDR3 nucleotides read TGTGCCAGCAGAGCGGGACAACCCTCTGGGGCCAACGTCCTGACTTTC. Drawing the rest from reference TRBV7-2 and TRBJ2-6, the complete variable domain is GAGVSQSPSNKVTEKGKDVELRCDPISGHTALYWYRQSLGQGLEFLIYFQGNSAPDKSGLPSDRFSAERTGGSVSTLTIQRTQQEDSAVYLCASRAGQPSGANVLTFGAGSRLTVL.

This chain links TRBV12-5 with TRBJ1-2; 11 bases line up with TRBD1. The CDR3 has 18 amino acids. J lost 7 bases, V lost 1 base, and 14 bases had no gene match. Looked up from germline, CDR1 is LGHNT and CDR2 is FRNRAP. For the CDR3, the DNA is TGTGCTAGTGGTTTGGGAATATCAGGCGGACAGGGGGCGGGTGGCTACACCTTC. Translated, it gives CASGLGISGGQGAGGYTF. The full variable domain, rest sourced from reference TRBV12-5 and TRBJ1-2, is DARVTQTPRHKVTEMGQEVTMRCQPILGHNTVFWYRQTMMQGLELLAYFRNRAPLDDSGMPKDRFSAEMPDATLATLKIQPSEPRDSAVYFCASGLGISGGQGAGGYTFGSGTRLTVV.

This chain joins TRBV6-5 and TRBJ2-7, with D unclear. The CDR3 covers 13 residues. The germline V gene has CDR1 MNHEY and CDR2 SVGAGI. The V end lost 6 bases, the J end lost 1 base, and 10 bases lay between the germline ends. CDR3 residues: CASSPTVSYEQYF. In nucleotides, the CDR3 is TGTGCCAGCAGCCCGACTGTATCCTACGAGCAGTACTTC.

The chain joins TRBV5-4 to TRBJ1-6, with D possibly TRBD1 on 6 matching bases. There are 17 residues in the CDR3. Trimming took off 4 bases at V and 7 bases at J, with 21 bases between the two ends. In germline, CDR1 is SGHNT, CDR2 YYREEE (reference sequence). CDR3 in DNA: TGTGCCAGCAGCGTTGAAATTCGACAGGCCGGGAATTCACCCCTCCACTTT. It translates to CASSVEIRQAGNSPLHF.

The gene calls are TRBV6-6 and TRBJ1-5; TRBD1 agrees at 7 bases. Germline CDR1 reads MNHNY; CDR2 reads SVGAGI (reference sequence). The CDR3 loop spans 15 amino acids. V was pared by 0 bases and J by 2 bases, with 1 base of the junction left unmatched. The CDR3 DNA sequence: TGTGCCAGCAGTTACTCAGGGACAGGCAATCAGCCCCAGCATTTT. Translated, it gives CASSYSGTGNQPQHF.

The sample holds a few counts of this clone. The chain's CDR3 is CASSFAGDRVEKLFF. CDR3 bases: TGCGCCAGCAGCTTTGCGGGGGACAGGGTTGAAAAACTGTTTTTT. This chain connects TRBV5-1 to TRBJ1-4, with 9 bases lining up with TRBD1. Per germline, CDR1 SGHRS and CDR2 YFSETQ. Trimming cost V 2 bases and J 7 bases; bases outside gene matches: 6. The CDR3 contains 15 residues.

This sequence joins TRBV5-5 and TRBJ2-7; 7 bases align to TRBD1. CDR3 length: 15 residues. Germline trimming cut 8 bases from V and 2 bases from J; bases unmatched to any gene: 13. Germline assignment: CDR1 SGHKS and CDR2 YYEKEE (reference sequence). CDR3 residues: CASLIGTATPYEQYF. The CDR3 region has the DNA TGTGCCAGTCTTATTGGGACAGCAACTCCCTACGAGCAGTACTTC.

CDR3 loop: CASSTPSGRETQYF. As DNA, the CDR3 is TGTGCCAGCAGCACTCCTAGCGGGAGAGAGACCCAGTACTTC. The chain carries TRBV5-4 and TRBJ2-5; 10 positions match TRBD2. The CDR3 runs to 14 residues. V lost 4 bases to trimming and J lost 4 bases; unmatched junction nucleotides: 4. Germline V gene lookup returns CDR1 SGHNT and CDR2 YYREEE (reference sequence).

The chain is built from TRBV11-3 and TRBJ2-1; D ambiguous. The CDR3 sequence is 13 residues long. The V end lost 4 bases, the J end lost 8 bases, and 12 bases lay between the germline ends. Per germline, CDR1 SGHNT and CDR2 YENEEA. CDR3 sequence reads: CASSSLIIYEQFF. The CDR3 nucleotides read TGTGCCAGCAGCTCCCTTATTATATATGAGCAGTTCTTC.

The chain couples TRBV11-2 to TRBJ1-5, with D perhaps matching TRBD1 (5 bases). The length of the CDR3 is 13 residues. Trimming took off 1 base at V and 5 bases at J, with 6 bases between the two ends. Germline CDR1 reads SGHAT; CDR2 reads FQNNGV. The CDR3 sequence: CASSLAGDQPQHF. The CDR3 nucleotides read TGTGCCAGCAGCTTAGCGGGGGATCAGCCCCAGCATTTT.

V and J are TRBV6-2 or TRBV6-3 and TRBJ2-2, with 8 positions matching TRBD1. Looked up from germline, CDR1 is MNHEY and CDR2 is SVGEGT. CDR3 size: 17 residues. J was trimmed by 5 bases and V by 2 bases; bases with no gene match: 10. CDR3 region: CASSYEGTGLRTGELFF. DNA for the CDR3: TGTGCCAGCAGTTACGAAGGGACAGGTCTCCGGACCGGGGAGCTGTTTTTT.

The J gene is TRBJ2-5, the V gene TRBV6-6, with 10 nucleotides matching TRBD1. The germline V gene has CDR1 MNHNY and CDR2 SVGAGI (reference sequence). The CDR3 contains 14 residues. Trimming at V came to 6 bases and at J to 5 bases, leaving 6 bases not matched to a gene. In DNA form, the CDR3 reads TGTGCCAGCAGCGACAGGGGGCTCTGGGAGACCCAGTACTTC. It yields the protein CASSDRGLWETQYF.

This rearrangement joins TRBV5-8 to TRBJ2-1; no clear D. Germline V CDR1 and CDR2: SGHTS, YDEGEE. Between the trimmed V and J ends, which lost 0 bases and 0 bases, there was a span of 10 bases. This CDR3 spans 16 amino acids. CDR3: CASSLAFTSSYNEQFF. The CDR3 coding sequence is TGTGCCAGCAGCTTGGCTTTCACATCCTCCTACAATGAGCAGTTCTTC.

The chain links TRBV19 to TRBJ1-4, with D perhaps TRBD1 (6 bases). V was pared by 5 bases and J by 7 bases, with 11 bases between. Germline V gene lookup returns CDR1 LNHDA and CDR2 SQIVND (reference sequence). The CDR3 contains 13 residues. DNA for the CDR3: TGTGCCAGTAGTCGGACAGTTGGTGAAAAACTGTTTTTT. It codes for CASSRTVGEKLFF. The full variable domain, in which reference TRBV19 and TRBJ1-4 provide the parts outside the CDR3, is DGGITQSPKYLFRKEGQNVTLSCEQNLNHDAMYWYRQDPGQGLRLIYYSQIVNDFQKGDIAEGYSVSREKKESFPLTVTSAQKNPTAFYLCASSRTVGEKLFFGSGTQLSVL.

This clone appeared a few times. The CDR3 DNA sequence: TGTGCCAGCAGTTGGGCGGGCACCTACGAGCAGTACTTC. As protein: CASSWAGTYEQYF. The chain has TRBV6-2 or TRBV6-3 and TRBJ2-7; a weak D match, TRBD2 (5 bases). V was clipped by 4 bases and J by 2 bases, with 9 bases between them. Germline CDR1 and CDR2: MNHEY and SVGEGT. The CDR3 extends over 13 amino acids.

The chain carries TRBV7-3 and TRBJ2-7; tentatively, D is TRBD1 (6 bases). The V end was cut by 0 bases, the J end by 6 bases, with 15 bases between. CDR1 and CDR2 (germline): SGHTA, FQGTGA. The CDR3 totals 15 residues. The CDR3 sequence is CASSLTGHLSGEQYF. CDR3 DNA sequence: TGTGCCAGCAGCTTAACGGGACACCTATCGGGCGAGCAGTACTTC.

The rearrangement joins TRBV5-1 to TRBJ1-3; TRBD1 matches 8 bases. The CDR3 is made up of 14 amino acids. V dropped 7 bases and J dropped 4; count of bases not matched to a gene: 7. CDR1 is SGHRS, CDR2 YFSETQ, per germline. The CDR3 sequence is CASRSGGFGNTIYF. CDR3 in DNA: TGCGCCAGCCGTTCAGGGGGCTTCGGAAACACCATATATTTT.

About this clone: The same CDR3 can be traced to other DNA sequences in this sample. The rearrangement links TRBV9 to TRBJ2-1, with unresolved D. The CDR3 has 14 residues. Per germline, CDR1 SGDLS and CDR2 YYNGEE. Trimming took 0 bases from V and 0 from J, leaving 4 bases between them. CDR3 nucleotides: TGTGCCAGCAGCGTAGACAGCTCCTACAATGAGCAGTTCTTC. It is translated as CASSVDSSYNEQFF.

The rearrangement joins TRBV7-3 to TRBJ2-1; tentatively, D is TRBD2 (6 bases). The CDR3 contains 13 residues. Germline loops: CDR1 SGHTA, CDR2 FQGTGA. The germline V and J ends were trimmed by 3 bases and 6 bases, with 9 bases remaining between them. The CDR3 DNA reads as TGTGCCAGCAGCTTTTCTAGCGTCAATGAGCAGTTCTTC. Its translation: CASSFSSVNEQFF.

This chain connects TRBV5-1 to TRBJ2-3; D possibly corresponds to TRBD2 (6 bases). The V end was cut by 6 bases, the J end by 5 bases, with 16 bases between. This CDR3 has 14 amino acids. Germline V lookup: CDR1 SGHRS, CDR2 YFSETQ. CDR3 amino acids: CASTTGRPGDTQYF. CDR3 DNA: TGCGCCAGCACCACGGGGAGGCCCGGAGATACGCAGTATTTT.

The CDR3: CSVTGGGQVETQYF. In DNA, the CDR3 is TGCAGCGTGACGGGAGGGGGGCAGGTAGAGACCCAGTACTTC. The gene calls are TRBV29-1 and TRBJ2-5; TRBD2 matches 8 bases. This CDR3 comprises 14 residues. Germline values: CDR1 SQVTM, CDR2 ANQGSEA. J was trimmed by 4 bases and V by 6 bases; bases with no gene match: 10.

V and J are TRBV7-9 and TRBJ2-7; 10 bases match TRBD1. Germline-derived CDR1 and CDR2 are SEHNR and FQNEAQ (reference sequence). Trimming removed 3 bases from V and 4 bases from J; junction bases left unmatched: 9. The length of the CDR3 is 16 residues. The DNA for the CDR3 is TGTGCCAGCAGCTTGGGGCGCGGGACAGGGGTGTACGAGCAGTACTTC. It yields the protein CASSLGRGTGVYEQYF.